This T cell receptor (beta chain) is drawn from a study of blood T cell repertoires in COVID-19. Methods used by the authors: Reference gene primer amplification in the assay estimated nucleated cell counts. The table came from immunoSEQ multiplex PCR; TCRdb's copy has only in-frame clones and leaves some out. V, J and clone size are taken as reported in that table, and D and trimming were inferred from the DNA itself. Among about 120,000 clones listed, less than 95% were seen once. This CDR3 has 17 amino acids. Germline values: CDR1 MNHEY, CDR2 SMNVEV (reference sequence). With V trimmed by 1 base and J by 2 bases, 7 bases remained unmatched.

The gene calls are TRBV27 and TRBJ2-3; 9 bases agree with TRBD2. The specimen sequenced was peripheral blood. The TCR was taken from a human donor with active COVID-19. The donor label of this sample is uncertain. The CDR3 DNA follows: TGTGCCAGCAGTTTATTTGCTAGCGGGGCCAACACAGATACGCAGTATTTT. Encoded protein: CASSLFASGANTDTQYF.